One and the same sample provided the 22 T cell receptor beta chains below, sequenced in a study of shared clonotypes between healthy human individuals. TCRdb's table, derived via immunoSEQ multiplex PCR, lists solely in-frame clones and lacks some. The sample includes roughly 2,500,000 clones, roughly 93% of them seen just once. Sequences were obtained from naive CD4+ T cells from PBMCs. Subset given: CD45RA+ positively selected. Source of these receptors: a man between 18 and 29 years old in good health. Some clones in this sample may be carry-over from other donors' samples.

The rearrangement uses TRBV4-1 and TRBJ2-1; D uncertain. Trimming left V 0 bases short and J 6 bases short, with 9 bases between. Germline V lookup: CDR1 MGHRA, CDR2 YSYEKL. The CDR3 is 14 amino acids. CDR3 in amino acids: CASSQDQGPNEQFF. As DNA, the CDR3 is TGCGCCAGCAGCCAAGATCAAGGACCCAATGAGCAGTTCTTC.

This clone has more than one count but fewer than ten. This chain uses TRBV6-1 with TRBJ1-5, with D perhaps matching TRBD1 (5 bases). Between the trimmed V and J ends, which lost 7 bases and 2 bases, there was a span of 15 bases. The CDR3 totals 15 residues. The germline V gene has CDR1 MNHNS and CDR2 SASEGT. CDR3 in DNA: TGTGCCAGCATGTGGGGGAGGGCGGGCAATCAGCCCCAGCATTTT. Protein product: CASMWGRAGNQPQHF.

The chain recombines TRBV29-1 with TRBJ1-2; 10 bases are shared with TRBD1. There are 16 residues in the CDR3. V trimming: 4 bases; J trimming: 5 bases; junction bases outside the gene matches: 13. Germline V gene data show CDR1 as SQVTM and CDR2 as ANQGSEA. CDR3 loop: CSVGGGDRGNSYGYTF. The CDR3 DNA is TGCAGCGTTGGGGGAGGGGACAGGGGAAATTCTTATGGCTACACCTTC.

This chain uses TRBV5-4 with TRBJ2-4; 10 positions agree with TRBD1. This CDR3 region has 18 residues. Germline values: CDR1 SGHNT, CDR2 YYREEE (reference sequence). After removal of 3 bases from V and 0 bases from J, the junction contained 9 bases not matched to a gene. The CDR3 sequence: CASSSGQGGSLAKNIQYF. The CDR3 region has the DNA TGTGCCAGCAGCTCCGGACAGGGGGGGAGCTTAGCCAAAAACATTCAGTACTTC.

This chain uses TRBV7-3 with TRBJ2-3; D remains ambiguous. The V end lost 2 bases, the J end lost 5 bases, and 11 bases lay between the germline ends. The germline gives CDR1 SGHTA, CDR2 FQGTGA. This CDR3 is 14 amino acids long. Written as DNA, the CDR3 is TGTGCCAGCAGCTTAGGGGTTTCAGGAGATACGCAGTATTTT. Encoded protein: CASSLGVSGDTQYF.

In the case of this clone: Other nucleotide sequences in the sample specify the same CDR3. The rearrangement joins TRBV30 to TRBJ2-7; D unresolved. The germline V and J ends were trimmed by 0 bases and 3 bases, with 3 bases remaining between them. This CDR3 has 11 residues. Looked up from germline, CDR1 is GTSNPN and CDR2 is SVGIG (reference sequence). Here the CDR3 DNA reads TGTGCCTGGAGTGTACGCTACGAGCAGTACTTC. It translates to CAWSVRYEQYF. Using reference TRBV30 and TRBJ2-7 for the parts outside the CDR3, the full variable domain is SQTIHQWPATLVQPVGSPLSLECTVEGTSNPNLYWYRQAAGRGLQLLFYSVGIGQISSEVPQNLSASRPQDRQFILSSKKLLLSDSGFYLCAWSVRYEQYFGPGTRLTVT.

This sequence joins TRBV19 and TRBJ1-5, with D possibly matching TRBD1 (6 bases). The V gene's germline CDR1 is LNHDA and CDR2 SQIVND (reference sequence). The CDR3 has 14 amino acids. V lost 6 bases to trimming and J lost 7 bases, with 16 bases between them. The CDR3 DNA follows: TGTGCCAGTAGACGCCGGGCGGGGGGCCAGCCCCAGCATTTT. The encoded protein is CASRRRAGGQPQHF.

This clone came up once. This sample also contains other DNA sequences that code for the same CDR3. J is TRBJ1-1 and V is TRBV6-1; 7 bases match TRBD1. V gave up 5 bases and J gave up 1 base; unmatched junction bases: 4. CDR1 and CDR2 (germline): MNHNS, SASEGT. This CDR3 contains 14 residues. The CDR3 here is CASSKGGANTEAFF. CDR3 coding DNA: TGTGCCAGCAGTAAAGGGGGCGCGAACACTGAAGCTTTCTTT.

This chain connects TRBV7-8 to TRBJ2-7; possible D gene TRBD1, 5 bases. V dropped 1 base and J dropped 2 bases, with 9 bases sitting between them. The germline gives CDR1 SGHVS, CDR2 FQNEAQ. The CDR3 loop spans 14 amino acids. The CDR3 DNA reads as TGTGCCAGCAGCTTAGGGATCAGGGCCTACGAGCAGTACTTC. Translated, it gives CASSLGIRAYEQYF. Drawing the rest from reference TRBV7-8 and TRBJ2-7, the complete variable domain is GAGVSQSPRYKVAKRGQDVALRCDPISGHVSLFWYQQALGQGPEFLTYFQNEAQLDKSGLPSDRFFAERPEGSVSTLKIQRTQQEDSAVYLCASSLGIRAYEQYFGPGTRLTVT.

With respect to this clone: Other DNA sequences in the same sample also yield this CDR3. The chain combines TRBV5-1 with TRBJ1-5, with D perhaps TRBD1 (6 bases). V lost 2 bases and J 4 bases, leaving 10 bases between the germline ends. Germline V lookup: CDR1 SGHRS, CDR2 YFSETQ. This CDR3 region has 14 residues. CDR3 nucleotide sequence: TGCGCCAGCAGCTTCGAGGGGGGGAATCAGCCCCAGCATTTT. Translating it yields CASSFEGGNQPQHF.

This chain joins TRBV5-1 and TRBJ2-7; D not resolved. Germline V gene sequence: CDR1 SGHRS, CDR2 YFSETQ. Trimming cost V 2 bases and J 2 bases, with 8 bases left between them. The CDR3 spans 13 residues. CDR3 DNA: TGCGCCAGCAGCTTCGACGGCGCCTACGAGCAGTACTTC. Amino acids: CASSFDGAYEQYF.

Note on this clone: The same CDR3 can be traced to other DNA sequences in this sample. The CDR3 spells CASSLVGGTDTQYF. CDR3 sequence (DNA): TGTGCCAGCAGCTTAGTGGGGGGCACAGATACGCAGTATTTT. The chain uses TRBV7-2 and TRBJ2-3; tentatively, D is TRBD1 or TRBD2 (5 bases each). Trimming shortened V by 1 base and J by 1 base, and 6 bases separated the two germline ends. The CDR3 totals 14 residues. The germline gives CDR1 SGHTA, CDR2 FQGNSA.

The sample holds one count of this clone. In the same sample, other DNA sequences code for this CDR3. This chain uses TRBV7-8 with TRBJ2-3, with D tentatively TRBD2 (5 bases). V was clipped by 5 bases and J by 1 base, with 10 bases between them. CDR3 length: 14 amino acids. Germline V gene sequence: CDR1 SGHVS, CDR2 FQNEAQ. This CDR3 reads CASSLGSGTDTQYF. CDR3 in DNA: TGTGCCAGCAGCCTGGGGAGCGGCACAGATACGCAGTATTTT.

This chain joins TRBV5-1 and TRBJ1-5, with 7 bases aligning to TRBD1. This CDR3 comprises 15 residues. Per the germline V gene, CDR1 is SGHRS and CDR2 is YFSETQ. The V segment lost 4 bases and the J segment 4 bases; nucleotides outside the gene matches: 8. CDR3 bases: TGCGCCAGCAGCCCTGATGGACAGGAGAATCAGCCCCAGCATTTT. Its protein is CASSPDGQENQPQHF.

The chain carries TRBV10-1 and TRBJ2-7; D unresolved. Germline CDR1 and CDR2: WNHNN and SYGVQD (reference sequence). Deletions cut 0 bases from V and 3 bases from J, with 15 bases between. The CDR3 spans 16 residues. CDR3 amino acids: CASSESTFLRIYEQYF. The CDR3 bases are TGCGCCAGCAGTGAGTCGACTTTCTTGCGGATCTACGAGCAGTACTTC.

The chain carries TRBV7-7 and TRBJ2-5; D is unresolved. The CDR3 contains 14 residues. V lost 2 bases and J lost 5, with 12 bases in between. Germline CDR1 and CDR2: SSHAT and FNYEAQ (reference sequence). The CDR3 protein is CASSLSGPAETQYF. Written as DNA, the CDR3 is TGTGCCAGCAGCTTATCGGGTCCCGCGGAGACCCAGTACTTC. The full variable domain, with the rest looked up from reference TRBV7-7 and TRBJ2-5, is GAGVSQSPRYKVTKRGQDVTLRCDPISSHATLYWYQQALGQGPEFLTYFNYEAQPDKSGLPSDRFSAERPEGSISTLTIQRTEQRDSAMYRCASSLSGPAETQYFGPGTRLLVL.

This chain joins TRBV7-2 and TRBJ2-7, with unresolved D. This CDR3 is 13 amino acids long. Deletions cut 0 bases from V and 2 bases from J, with 5 bases between. Germline assignment: CDR1 SGHTA and CDR2 FQGNSA. The CDR3: CASSLAPTYEQYF. CDR3 bases: TGTGCCAGCAGCTTAGCACCGACCTACGAGCAGTACTTC.

This chain uses TRBV28 with TRBJ1-2; 9 bases are a match to TRBD1. Germline assignment: CDR1 MDHEN and CDR2 SYDVKM. Trimming took 0 bases from V and 4 from J; bases not matched to a gene: 0. CDR3 size: 14 residues. For the CDR3, the DNA is TGTGCCAGCAGTTTATGGACAGGGGGCTATGGCTACACCTTC. This translates into CASSLWTGGYGYTF.

The chain is built from TRBV7-9 and TRBJ1-1, with D possibly being TRBD1 (5 bases). From germline, CDR1 is SEHNR and CDR2 FQNEAQ (reference sequence). The CDR3 length is 14 residues. The V end was cut by 1 base, the J end by 11 bases, with 17 bases between. This chain's CDR3 is CASSLVAGAGGAFF. The CDR3 DNA sequence: TGTGCCAGCAGCTTAGTAGCCGGGGCCGGTGGCGCTTTCTTT.

This sequence joins TRBV7-9 and TRBJ2-3; D unresolved. The V and J ends lost 0 bases and 1 base respectively, with 5 bases between them. The CDR3 loop spans 14 amino acids. The germline V gene encodes CDR1 SEHNR and CDR2 FQNEAQ (reference sequence). The CDR3 protein is CASSLAIGTDTQYF. The CDR3 DNA reads as TGTGCCAGCAGCTTAGCGATCGGCACAGATACGCAGTATTTT.

Points on this clone: Other DNA sequences in the same sample also yield this CDR3. The chain couples TRBV5-1 to TRBJ1-3; 7 bases are shared with TRBD1. Germline V gene data show CDR1 as SGHRS and CDR2 as YFSETQ. J lost 3 bases, V lost 3 bases, and 3 bases had no gene match. The CDR3 consists of 14 residues. CDR3: CASSSRDSGNTIYF. Here the CDR3 DNA reads TGCGCCAGCAGCTCCCGGGACAGTGGAAACACCATATATTTT.

The chain recombines TRBV7-2 with TRBJ2-3; the D is unclear. V gave up 1 base and J gave up 3 bases, with 11 bases separating them. CDR3 size: 15 residues. Germline assignment: CDR1 SGHTA and CDR2 FQGNSA. The CDR3 DNA reads TGTGCCAGCAGCTTAGGAGATTACCCAACAGATACGCAGTATTTT. It yields the protein CASSLGDYPTDTQYF.